This TCR beta chain appears in the sequencing data of a study of OX40 agonist ivuxolimab in advanced cancers. About the research overall: Those treated in dose escalation had hepatocellular carcinoma, melanoma, renal cell cancer or head and neck cancer.

Study-wide results and caveats: There were, on average, more expanded clones in CD8+ T cells than in CD4+. At 0.1 to 3.0 mg/kg and by week 6, clonal expansion occurred in CD4+ and CD8+ blood T cells.

Regarding this clone: Antigen specificity is unknown.

TCRdb keeps only in-frame clones here, not all; method: immunoSEQ multiplex PCR. Here the sample spans approximately 90,000 clones, 91% being singletons. The germline V gene encodes CDR1 MDHEN and CDR2 SYDVKM. This CDR3 has 14 residues. Trimming took 5 bases from V and 4 from J; bases not matched to a gene: 5. Sequencing was performed on CD4+ or CD8+ T cells sorted from blood, taken in a trial of the OX40 agonist ivuxolimab. This sequence was found in an adult with an advanced solid tumor such as melanoma, head and neck, liver or kidney cancer. The V call is TRBV28, the J call TRBJ2-1; 7 bases are a match to TRBD1. This CDR3 is CASSPTGRYNEQFF. The CDR3 coding sequence is TGTGCCAGCAGTCCGACAGGGCGGTACAATGAGCAGTTCTTC.